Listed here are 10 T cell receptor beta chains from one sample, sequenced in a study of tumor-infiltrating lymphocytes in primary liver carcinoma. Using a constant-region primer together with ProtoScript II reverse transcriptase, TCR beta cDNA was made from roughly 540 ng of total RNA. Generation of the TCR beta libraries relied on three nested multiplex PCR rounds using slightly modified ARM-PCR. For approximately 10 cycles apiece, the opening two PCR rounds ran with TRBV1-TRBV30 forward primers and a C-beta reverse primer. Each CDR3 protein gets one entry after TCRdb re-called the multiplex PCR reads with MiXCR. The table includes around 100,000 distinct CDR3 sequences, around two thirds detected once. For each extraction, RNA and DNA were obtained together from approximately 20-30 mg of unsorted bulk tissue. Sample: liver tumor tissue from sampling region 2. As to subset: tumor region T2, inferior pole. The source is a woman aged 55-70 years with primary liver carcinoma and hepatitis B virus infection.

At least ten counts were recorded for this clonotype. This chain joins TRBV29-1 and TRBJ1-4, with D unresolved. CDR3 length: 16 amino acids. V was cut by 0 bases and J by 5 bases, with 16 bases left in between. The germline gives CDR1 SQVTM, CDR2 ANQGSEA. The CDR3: CSVEDRHNHPNEKLFF. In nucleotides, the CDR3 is TGCAGCGTTGAAGATCGGCACAATCATCCCAATGAAAAACTGTTTTTT.

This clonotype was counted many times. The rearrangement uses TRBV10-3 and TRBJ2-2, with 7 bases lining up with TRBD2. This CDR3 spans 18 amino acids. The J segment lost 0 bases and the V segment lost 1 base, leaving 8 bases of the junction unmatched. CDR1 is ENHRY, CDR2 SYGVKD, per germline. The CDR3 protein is CAISEFGLEKTNTGELFF. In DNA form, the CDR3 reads TGTGCCATCAGTGAGTTCGGACTAGAGAAGACGAACACCGGGGAGCTGTTTTTT.

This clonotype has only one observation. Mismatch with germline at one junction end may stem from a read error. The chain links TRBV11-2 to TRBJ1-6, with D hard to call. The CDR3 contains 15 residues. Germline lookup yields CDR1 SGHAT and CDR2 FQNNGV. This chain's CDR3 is CANSLAVAAISPLHF. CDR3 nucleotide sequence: TGTGCCAACAGCTTAGCAGTGGCAGCCATCTCACCCCTCCACTTT. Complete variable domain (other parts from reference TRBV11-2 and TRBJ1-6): EAGVAQSPRYKIIEKRQSVAFWCNPISGHATLYWYQQILGQGPKLLIQFQNNGVVDDSQLPKDRFSAERLKGVDSTLKIQPAKLEDSAVYLCANSLAVAAISPLHFGNGTRLTVT.

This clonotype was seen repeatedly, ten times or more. The CDR3 is CASSLPDGTPTEAFF. The CDR3 DNA reads TGTGCCAGCAGCCTGCCAGACGGTACCCCCACTGAAGCTTTCTTT. The chain combines TRBV4-2 with TRBJ1-1; D gene ambiguous. This CDR3 is built from 15 residues. Germline CDR1 LGHNA, CDR2 YNFKEQ. The ends were cut back, 4 bases at V and 4 bases at J, with 16 bases in the middle.

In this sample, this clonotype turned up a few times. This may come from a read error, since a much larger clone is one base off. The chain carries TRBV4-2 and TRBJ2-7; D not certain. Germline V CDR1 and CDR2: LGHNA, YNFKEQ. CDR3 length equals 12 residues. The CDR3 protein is CTSSQEMGEQYF. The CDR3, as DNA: TGTACCAGCAGCCAAGAGATGGGCGAGCAGTACTTC.

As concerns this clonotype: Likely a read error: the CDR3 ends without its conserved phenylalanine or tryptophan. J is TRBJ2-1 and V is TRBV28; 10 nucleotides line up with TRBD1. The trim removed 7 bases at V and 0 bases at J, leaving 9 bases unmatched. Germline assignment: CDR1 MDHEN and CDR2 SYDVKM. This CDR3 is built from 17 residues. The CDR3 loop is CASTGTGARGSYNEQFL. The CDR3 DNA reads TGTGCCAGCACCGGGACAGGGGCGAGGGGCTCCTACAATGAGCAGTTCCTC.

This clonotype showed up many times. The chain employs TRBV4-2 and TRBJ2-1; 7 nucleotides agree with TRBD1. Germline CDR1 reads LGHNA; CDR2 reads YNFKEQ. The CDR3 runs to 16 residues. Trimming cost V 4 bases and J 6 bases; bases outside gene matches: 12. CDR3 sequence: CASSPNDRDSGNEQFF. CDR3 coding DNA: TGTGCCAGCAGCCCGAACGACAGGGATAGTGGCAATGAGCAGTTCTTC.

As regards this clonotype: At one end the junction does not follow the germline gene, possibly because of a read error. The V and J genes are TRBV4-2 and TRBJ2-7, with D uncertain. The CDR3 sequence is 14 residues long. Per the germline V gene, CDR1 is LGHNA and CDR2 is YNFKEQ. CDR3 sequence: CTSSQGGDSYEQYF. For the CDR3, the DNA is TGTACCAGCAGCCAAGGTGGGGATAGTTACGAGCAGTACTTC.

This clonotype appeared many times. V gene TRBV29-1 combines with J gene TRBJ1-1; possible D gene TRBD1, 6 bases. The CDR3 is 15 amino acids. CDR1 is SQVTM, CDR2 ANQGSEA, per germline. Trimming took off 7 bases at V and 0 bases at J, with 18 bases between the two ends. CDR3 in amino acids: CSATPGQPMNTEAFF. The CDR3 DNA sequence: TGCAGCGCCACGCCGGGACAACCCATGAACACTGAAGCTTTCTTT.

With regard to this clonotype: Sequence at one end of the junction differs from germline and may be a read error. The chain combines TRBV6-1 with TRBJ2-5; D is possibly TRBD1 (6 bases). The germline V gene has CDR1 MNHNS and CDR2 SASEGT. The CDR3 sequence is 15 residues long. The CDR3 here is CASMYWTDSQEAQYF. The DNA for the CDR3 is TGTGCCAGCATGTACTGGACAGACAGTCAAGAGGCCCAGTACTTC.